Each of the 20 T cell receptor beta chains below was sequenced from the same sample in a study of cytomegalovirus exposure and HLA in healthy donors (dated by TCRdb to the late 2010s). Library method: the immunoSEQ multiplex PCR assay. Held by TCRdb, this immuneACCESS table contains in-frame sequences only and omits some clones. Under half of the omission traces to an unresolved V gene where checked; the cause of the rest is unknown. Here the sample has more than 95,000 clones; roughly nine tenths occur a single time. The ten largest clonotypes hold 4.4% of the sample. Sequences were obtained from PBMCs. Every receptor here comes from a man between 18 and 35 years old in good health and CMV-seropositive.

The CDR3 protein is CASSLGGGGYNEQFF. The CDR3 DNA reads as TGTGCCAGCAGCTTAGGGGGGGGAGGTTACAATGAGCAGTTCTTC. The chain combines TRBV7-8 with TRBJ2-1; TRBD2 matches at 7 bases. Trimming took 1 base from V and 4 from J; bases not matched to a gene: 4. The CDR3 consists of 15 residues. Germline assignment: CDR1 SGHVS and CDR2 FQNEAQ.

This chain links TRBV7-9 with TRBJ1-2; 10 bases align to TRBD1. The length of the CDR3 is 14 residues. V shed 5 bases and J 3 bases; nucleotides not matched to a gene: 3. The germline CDR1 and CDR2 sequences are SEHNR and FQNEAQ (reference sequence). In DNA, the CDR3 is TGTGCCAGCAGCATGACAGGGGGCGACTATGGCTACACCTTC. Translated: CASSMTGGDYGYTF.

This chain joins TRBV28 and TRBJ2-6; D ambiguous. There are 13 residues in the CDR3. Germline V gene sequence: CDR1 MDHEN, CDR2 SYDVKM. The V end was cut by 5 bases, the J end by 4 bases, with 6 bases between. CDR3 sequence (DNA): TGTGCCAGCAGTCTTAGCGGGGCCAACGTCCTGACTTTC. The encoded protein is CASSLSGANVLTF.

The V and J genes are TRBV19 and TRBJ2-3; possible D gene TRBD2, 5 bases. The length of the CDR3 is 17 residues. Germline assignment: CDR1 LNHDA and CDR2 SQIVND (reference sequence). V dropped 4 bases and J dropped 0 bases, with 17 bases sitting between them. CDR3 sequence reads: CASSNGGEGTSTDTQYF. The DNA of the CDR3 is TGTGCCAGTAGTAACGGAGGTGAGGGCACTAGCACAGATACGCAGTATTTT.

The chain recombines TRBV5-1 with TRBJ2-5; D is perhaps TRBD2 (5 bases). Per germline, CDR1 SGHRS and CDR2 YFSETQ. The CDR3 is made up of 14 amino acids. The V and J ends lost 6 bases and 5 bases respectively, with 17 bases between them. CDR3 bases: TGCGCCAGCACCCTCATCGCAGAGGGCGAGACCCAGTACTTC. Protein product: CASTLIAEGETQYF.

The J gene is TRBJ1-1, the V gene TRBV21-1. TRBV21-1 is deemed a pseudogene. This CDR3 region has 17 residues. The CDR3 bases are TGTGCCAGCAGCAAGCTTGCCAATAGGTTGCGGGGATCTGAAGCTTTCTTT. Residues: CASSKLANRLRGSEAFF.

This clone has only one observation. The genes are TRBV19 and TRBJ1-2; no reliable D call. The CDR3 spans 16 residues. Germline V lookup: CDR1 LNHDA, CDR2 SQIVND (reference sequence). Trimming stripped 5 bases from V and 0 bases from J, with 16 bases between. The CDR3 region has the DNA TGTGCCAGTAGTTACCAGACGAGGTCACCTAACTATGGCTACACCTTC. As protein: CASSYQTRSPNYGYTF.

This clone came up once. The rearrangement uses TRBV11-3 and TRBJ2-7; 9 nucleotides agree with TRBD1. This CDR3 contains 14 residues. CDR1 is SGHNT and CDR2 is YENEEA in the germline V gene. With V trimmed by 5 bases and J by 5 bases, 7 bases remained unmatched. CDR3 in amino acids: CASSPRTGVDEQYF. CDR3 sequence (DNA): TGTGCCAGCAGCCCCCGGACAGGGGTGGACGAGCAGTACTTC. Full variable domain (remainder filled in from reference TRBV11-3 and TRBJ2-7): EAGVVQSPRYKIIEKKQPVAFWCNPISGHNTLYWYLQNLGQGPELLIRYENEEAVDDSQLPKDRFSAERLKGVDSTLKIQPAELGDSAVYLCASSPRTGVDEQYFGPGTRLTVT.

This clone was recorded only once. The V call is TRBV6-5, the J call TRBJ1-1, with 7 bases aligning to TRBD1. The V gene's germline CDR1 is MNHEY and CDR2 SVGAGI. The CDR3 is made up of 15 amino acids. V gave up 6 bases and J gave up 0 bases; unmatched junction bases: 7. The CDR3 sequence is CASRTQGGVNTEAFF. The CDR3 DNA is TGTGCCAGCAGAACTCAGGGGGGAGTGAACACTGAAGCTTTCTTT.

The rearrangement links TRBV5-1 to TRBJ2-5; the D gene is possibly TRBD2 (6 bases). The ends were cut back, 2 bases at V and 5 bases at J, with 16 bases in the middle. Germline V lookup: CDR1 SGHRS, CDR2 YFSETQ. This CDR3 has 15 amino acids. The CDR3 DNA reads as TGCGCCAGCAGCTTTCTGGGCGGGGCCGGGGAGACCCAGTACTTC. Protein sequence: CASSFLGGAGETQYF.

There are a few counts of this clone. CDR3 nucleotides: TGTGCCAGCAGCCACGGACAGGAGGGTAATGAAAAACTGTTTTTT. Protein: CASSHGQEGNEKLFF. V gene TRBV6-1 combines with J gene TRBJ1-4, with 7 bases identical to TRBD1. Germline-derived CDR1 and CDR2 are MNHNS and SASEGT. The CDR3 runs 15 residues. The J segment lost 4 bases and the V segment lost 6 bases, leaving 8 bases of the junction unmatched.

This chain joins TRBV5-1 and TRBJ1-4; tentatively, D is TRBD1 (6 bases). V was trimmed by 5 bases and J by 5 bases, leaving 13 bases between them. Germline V gene sequence: CDR1 SGHRS, CDR2 YFSETQ. This CDR3 is built from 14 residues. Here the CDR3 reads CASSLSGGNEKLFF. The CDR3 DNA sequence: TGCGCCAGCAGTTTGTCGGGGGGCAATGAAAAACTGTTTTTT.

The V and J genes are TRBV2 and TRBJ1-1; a weak D match, TRBD1 (5 bases). Germline V CDR1 and CDR2: SNHLY, FYNNEI. The CDR3 has 14 amino acids. Trimming left V 10 bases short and J 1 base short, with 16 bases between. Here the CDR3 DNA reads TGTGCCACCGCCCAGGGCCCCCGGAACACTGAAGCTTTCTTT. Translation: CATAQGPRNTEAFF.

The rearrangement links TRBV7-8 to TRBJ2-1; 8 bases are shared with TRBD1. J lost 8 bases, V lost 1 base, and 16 bases had no gene match. In germline, CDR1 is SGHVS, CDR2 FQNEAQ. This CDR3 is built from 18 residues. The CDR3 sequence is CASSLGPPGQGGEDEQFF. The CDR3 nucleotides are TGTGCCAGCAGCTTAGGCCCACCAGGACAGGGAGGAGAGGATGAGCAGTTCTTC.

The CDR3: CASSLAPTGGLYGYTF. CDR3 in DNA: TGTGCCAGCAGCTTAGCGCCGACAGGGGGACTCTATGGCTACACCTTC. The gene calls are TRBV7-2 and TRBJ1-2; 9 bases are a match to TRBD1. Germline values: CDR1 SGHTA, CDR2 FQGNSA. V dropped 0 bases and J dropped 4; count of bases not matched to a gene: 6. The CDR3 extends over 16 amino acids.

The chain recombines TRBV6-1 with TRBJ2-5, with 11 positions matching TRBD1. Germline V gene data show CDR1 as MNHNS and CDR2 as SASEGT. The CDR3 is made up of 14 amino acids. J gave up 5 bases and V 8 bases, and 7 bases lay outside the gene matches. The DNA for the CDR3 is TGTGCCAGCGGTACGGGACAGGGGGGGGAGACCCAGTACTTC. Its translation is CASGTGQGGETQYF.

The chain is built from TRBV20-1 and TRBJ1-1; D is ambiguous. The CDR3 covers 10 residues. In germline, CDR1 is DFQATT, CDR2 SNEGSKA (reference sequence). CDR3 DNA: TGCAGCGCAGAGAACACTGAAGCTTTCTTT. The encoded protein is CSAENTEAFF.

The V gene is TRBV7-8, the J gene TRBJ1-3, with 9 bases matching TRBD1. V was clipped by 2 bases and J by 3 bases; unmatched bases: 8. Germline V gene lookup returns CDR1 SGHVS and CDR2 FQNEAQ. The CDR3 extends over 17 amino acids. In DNA form, the CDR3 reads TGTGCCAGCAGCTTATTGGGCAACAGGGGGCTTGGAAACACCATATATTTT. Protein: CASSLLGNRGLGNTIYF.

V gene TRBV11-2 combines with J gene TRBJ1-2; 7 bases are a match to TRBD1. V lost 5 bases and J lost 1; bases outside the gene matches: 7. CDR1 and CDR2 (germline): SGHAT, FQNNGV. This CDR3 has 15 amino acids. CDR3 region: CASSRLQGINYGYTF. The CDR3 DNA follows: TGTGCCAGCAGCAGACTACAGGGGATTAACTATGGCTACACCTTC.

The chain recombines TRBV28 with TRBJ1-4; a weak D match, TRBD1 (6 bases). CDR1 is MDHEN and CDR2 is SYDVKM in the germline V gene. This CDR3 region has 13 residues. Trimming left V 6 bases short and J 7 bases short, with 12 bases between. The CDR3 DNA is TGTGCCAGCAGCCAGGGGTGGGGTGAAAAACTGTTTTTT. It translates to CASSQGWGEKLFF.